This TCR beta chain is from a study of blood T cell repertoires in COVID-19. Study summary: PBMCs, B-cell-depleted T cells, or T cells were the source of the cDNA or gDNA that made up the material.

From germline, CDR1 is SNHLY and CDR2 FYNNEI. The length of the CDR3 is 15 residues. After removal of 8 bases from V and 5 bases from J, the junction contained 10 bases not matched to a gene. The data were produced by immunoSEQ multiplex PCR, yet TCRdb's version contains in-frame clones alone and is incomplete. The repertoire holds about 38,000 clones, with around four fifths as singletons. The sample was peripheral blood. This chain connects TRBV2 to TRBJ1-1, with 11 bases aligning to TRBD1. The sequence came from a man between 60 and 75 years old with COVID-19, enrolled during active disease. CDR3 sequence: CASVLSRDRGTEAFF. The CDR3 DNA follows: TGTGCCAGCGTCCTGAGCCGGGACAGGGGGACTGAAGCTTTCTTT.